This T cell receptor (beta chain) originates from a study of blood T cell repertoires in COVID-19. Study-level background: The United States, Italy and Spain were the sources of the acute and convalescent COVID-19 samples. Sources were T cells, B-cell-depleted T cells, or PBMCs; the material itself was cDNA or gDNA.

This CDR3 region has 14 residues. Germline CDR1 is SGDLS and CDR2 is YYNGEE. Trimming cost V 0 bases and J 4 bases, with 10 bases left between them. The method was immunoSEQ multiplex PCR; TCRdb's version includes in-frame clones alone and lacks a portion of them. Among tens of thousands of clones, around 87% were seen once, and the ten largest hold about 15%. The TCR comes from a human donor in a cohort sampled during active COVID-19. The rearrangement joins TRBV9 to TRBJ2-5, with a weak D call TRBD1 (5 bases). The sequencing sample was made of peripheral blood. CDR3 region: CASSVARGGETQYF. CDR3 DNA sequence: TGTGCCAGCAGCGTAGCAAGGGGTGGAGAGACCCAGTACTTC.